In its sample, the clone carrying this T cell receptor beta chain was seen many times. The target antigen is unknown. The data were taken from a study of T cells after posttransplantation cyclophosphamide. Study results and limitations: Skin or GI-infiltrating T cells shared few TRB sequences with blood. TRB clonality was highly associated with recipient CMV seropositivity and reactivation. Later blood repertoires were often dominated by clones from the donor CD8+ memory compartment.

Looked up from germline, CDR1 is SQVTM and CDR2 is ANQGSEA. This CDR3 comprises 14 residues. With V trimmed by 3 bases and J by 6 bases, 8 bases remained unmatched. Cyclophosphamide on days +3 and +4 followed busulfan-fludarabine conditioning and a marrow graft. Clones were read by immunoSEQ multiplex PCR, and TCRdb kept only the in-frame ones, dropping some. This repertoire holds over 10,000 clones, and none appear only once. The source material was PBMCs, sampled after allogeneic stem cell transplant with posttransplant cyclophosphamide. V gene TRBV29-1 combines with J gene TRBJ2-7; 10 bases fit TRBD1. This clonotype originated in a female patient in her thirties or forties who received an allogeneic stem cell transplant from an unrelated donor, was CMV-positive, and had acute GVHD only. Some T cells may have originated in the graft donor. CDR3 DNA: TGCAGCGTTGATGTTTCCGGGACAGGGGCCGAGCAGTACTTC. Translated: CSVDVSGTGAEQYF.